This T cell receptor beta chain was retrieved from a study of shared clonotypes between healthy human individuals. Overall study findings and caveats: Sampling involved blood alone; tissue repertoires likely differ.

The CDR3 length is 14 residues. Germline V gene data show CDR1 as SGDLS and CDR2 as YYNGEE. V lost 4 bases to trimming and J lost 2 bases, with 13 bases between them. Points on this clone: Its matching antigen is unknown.

For every subset, genomic DNA was evenly distributed across several immunoSEQ plates. Replicate PCRs run on sorted subsets employed 200 to 250 ng DNA, 25,000 to 35,000 T cell genomes. Study processing details: ImmunoSEQ sequences covered only the junction and lacked quality scores; filtering therefore differed. Only in-frame clones appear in the TCRdb table, and some are missing; sequencing was by immunoSEQ multiplex PCR. V and J calls and clone size are those listed in that table; D and trimming were worked out from the DNA. The sample includes under 2,500,000 clones, almost 96% of them seen just once.

This receptor was identified in a young man in good health. The J gene is TRBJ2-7, the V gene TRBV9; D could derive from TRBD1 or TRBD2 (5 bases each). Sequenced input: naive CD4+ T cells sorted from blood. Specified subset: CD45RA+ positively selected. The CDR3, as DNA: TGTGCCAGCAGCCTCGGTACGGGGCCCTACGAGCAGTACTTC. Its protein product is CASSLGTGPYEQYF.